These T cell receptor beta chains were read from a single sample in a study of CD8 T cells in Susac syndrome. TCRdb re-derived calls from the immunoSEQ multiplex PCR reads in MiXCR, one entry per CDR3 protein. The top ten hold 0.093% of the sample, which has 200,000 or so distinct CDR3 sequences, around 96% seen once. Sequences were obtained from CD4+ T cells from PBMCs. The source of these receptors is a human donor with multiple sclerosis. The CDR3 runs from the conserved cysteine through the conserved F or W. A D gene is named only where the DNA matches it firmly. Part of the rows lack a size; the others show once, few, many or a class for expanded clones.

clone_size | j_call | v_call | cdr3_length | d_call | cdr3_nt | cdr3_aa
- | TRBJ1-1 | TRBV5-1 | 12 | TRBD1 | TGCGCCAGCAGGACAGGGACCGCTGAAGCTTTCTTT | CASRTGTAEAFF
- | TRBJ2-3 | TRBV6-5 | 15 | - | TGTGCCAGCAATGGGAGGCCACCCGAGACAGATACGCAGTATTTT | CASNGRPPETDTQYF
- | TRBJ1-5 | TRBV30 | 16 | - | TGTGCCTGGAGGGCCGGGGATGGGGGTGGAAATCAGCCCCAGCATTTT | CAWRAGDGGGNQPQHF
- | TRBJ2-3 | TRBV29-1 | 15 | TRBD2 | TGCAGCGTTGATCCACCAGCGGGAGGTACAGATACGCAGTATTTT | CSVDPPAGGTDTQYF
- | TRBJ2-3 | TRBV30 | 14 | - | TGTGCCTGGAGTGGGCAGGGGAACACAGATACGCAGTATTTT | CAWSGQGNTDTQYF
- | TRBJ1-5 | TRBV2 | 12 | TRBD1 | TGTGCCAGCAGGGGACAGATCCAGCCCCAGCATTTT | CASRGQIQPQHF
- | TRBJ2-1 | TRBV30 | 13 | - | TGTGCCTGGAGCTTAACAGGGTTGGGTGAGCAGTTCTTC | CAWSLTGLGEQFF
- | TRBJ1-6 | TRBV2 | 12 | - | TGTGCCAGCAGGGCGGGGGGCTCACCCCTCCACTTT | CASRAGGSPLHF
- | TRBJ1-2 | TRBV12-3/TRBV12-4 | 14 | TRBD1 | TGTGCCAGCGCGCGACAGGGCTCCCCCCGGGGCTACACCTTC | CASARQGSPRGYTF
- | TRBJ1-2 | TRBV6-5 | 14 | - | TGTGCCAGCACCGCGAGGGGAGCTAACTATGGCTACACCTTC | CASTARGANYGYTF
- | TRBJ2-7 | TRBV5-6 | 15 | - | TGTGCCAGCAGCTTTAGACAGAGGCTACTACGCGAGCAGTACTTC | CASSFRQRLLREQYF
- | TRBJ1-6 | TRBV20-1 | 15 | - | TGCAGTGCTAGGGTGTACGGGGGCTTCGATTCACCCCTCCACTTT | CSARVYGGFDSPLHF
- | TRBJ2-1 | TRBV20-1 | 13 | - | TGCAGTGCTAGAGATGGGTCGGGTAATGAGCAGTTCTTC | CSARDGSGNEQFF
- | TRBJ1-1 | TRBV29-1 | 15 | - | TGCAGCGTTGGGCAGGGAGGTGGCGTGGTCACTGAAGCTTTCTTT | CSVGQGGGVVTEAFF
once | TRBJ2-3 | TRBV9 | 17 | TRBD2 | TGTGCCAGCAGCTCCGCACGACTAGCGGGAGGCAGGGATACGCAGTATTTT | CASSSARLAGGRDTQYF
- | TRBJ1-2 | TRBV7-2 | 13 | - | TGTGCCAGCAGCGTCTCAGGGGATTATGGCTACACCTTC | CASSVSGDYGYTF
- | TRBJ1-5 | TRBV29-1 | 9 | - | TGCAGCCCCAATCAGCCCCAGCATTTT | CSPNQPQHF
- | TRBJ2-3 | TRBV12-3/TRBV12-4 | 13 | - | TGTGCCAGTCGGCGGCGTAACACAGATACGCAGTATTTT | CASRRRNTDTQYF
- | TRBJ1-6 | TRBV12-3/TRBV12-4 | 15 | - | TGTGCCAGCAGTGGAGGGGGGGCGATGGGGTCACCCCTCCACTTT | CASSGGGAMGSPLHF
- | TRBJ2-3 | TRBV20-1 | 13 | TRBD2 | TGCAGTGCTCCTAGCGGGGTCTTGGATACGCAGTATTTT | CSAPSGVLDTQYF
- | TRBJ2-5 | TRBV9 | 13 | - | TGTGCCAGCAGCGGGGGGGTTGGAGAGACCCAGTACTTC | CASSGGVGETQYF
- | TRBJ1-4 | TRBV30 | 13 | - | TGTGCCTGGAGTGGAGGATTAAATGAAAAACTGTTTTTT | CAWSGGLNEKLFF
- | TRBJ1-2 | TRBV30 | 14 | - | TGTGCCTGGAGTTCCCCGACAACGCTGTATGGCTACACCTTC | CAWSSPTTLYGYTF
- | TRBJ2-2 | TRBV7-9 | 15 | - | TGTGCCAGCAGGTTCTTTCCTAGCGACACCGGGGAGCTGTTTTTT | CASRFFPSDTGELFF
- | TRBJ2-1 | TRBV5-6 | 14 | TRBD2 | TGTGCCAGCAGATCTAGCGGGAGTTGGAATGAGCAGTTCTTC | CASRSSGSWNEQFF
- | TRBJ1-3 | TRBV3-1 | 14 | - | TGTGCCAGCAGCCCTTCCTACTCTGGAAACACCATATATTTT | CASSPSYSGNTIYF
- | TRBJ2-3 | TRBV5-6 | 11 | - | TGTGCCAGCAGCTTGATGTCAGTCTGGTATTTT | CASSLMSVWYF
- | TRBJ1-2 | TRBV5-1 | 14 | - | TGCGCCAGCAGCGCCGACCAGGGGTCCTATGGCTACACCTTC | CASSADQGSYGYTF
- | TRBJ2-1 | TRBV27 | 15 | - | TGTGCCAGCAGTTTAAGGGGCCAGTCCTACAATGAGCAGTTCTTC | CASSLRGQSYNEQFF
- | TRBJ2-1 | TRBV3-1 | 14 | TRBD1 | TGTGCCAGCGGACACGGGACAGCAGCTAATGAGCAGTTCTTC | CASGHGTAANEQFF
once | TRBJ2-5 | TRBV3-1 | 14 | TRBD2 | TGTGCCAGCAGCCAAGTAAGACTAGCCGAGACCCAGTACTTC | CASSQVRLAETQYF